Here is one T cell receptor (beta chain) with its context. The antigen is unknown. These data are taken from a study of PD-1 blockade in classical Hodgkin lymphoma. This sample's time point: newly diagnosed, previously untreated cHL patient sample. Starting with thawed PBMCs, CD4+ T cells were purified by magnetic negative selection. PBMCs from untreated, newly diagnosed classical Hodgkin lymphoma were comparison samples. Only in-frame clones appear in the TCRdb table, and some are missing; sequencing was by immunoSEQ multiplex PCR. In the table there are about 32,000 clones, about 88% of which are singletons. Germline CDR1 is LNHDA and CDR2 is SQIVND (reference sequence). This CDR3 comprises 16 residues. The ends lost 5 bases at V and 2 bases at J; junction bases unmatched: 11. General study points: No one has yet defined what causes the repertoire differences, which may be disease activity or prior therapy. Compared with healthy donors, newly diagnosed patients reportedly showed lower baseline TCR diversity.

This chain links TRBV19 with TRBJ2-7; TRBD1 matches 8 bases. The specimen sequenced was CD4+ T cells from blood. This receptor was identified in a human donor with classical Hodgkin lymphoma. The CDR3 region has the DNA TGTGCCAGTAGTTTGAATCTGGGACAGGTCCCCTACGAGCAGTACTTC. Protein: CASSLNLGQVPYEQYF.